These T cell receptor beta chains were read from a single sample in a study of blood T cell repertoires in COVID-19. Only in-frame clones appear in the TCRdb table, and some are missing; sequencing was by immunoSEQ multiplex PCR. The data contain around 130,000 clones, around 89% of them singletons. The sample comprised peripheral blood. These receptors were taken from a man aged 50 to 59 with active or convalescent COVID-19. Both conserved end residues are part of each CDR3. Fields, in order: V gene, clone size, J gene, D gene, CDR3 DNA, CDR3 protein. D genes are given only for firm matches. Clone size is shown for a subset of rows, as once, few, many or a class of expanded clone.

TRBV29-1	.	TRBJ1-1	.	TGCAGCGCTCAGCGGGGTGGGACTGAAGCTTTCTTT	CSAQRGGTEAFF
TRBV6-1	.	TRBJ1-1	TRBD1	TGTGCCAGCAGTGAGCGCGAGACAGGGGGGGCTTTCTTT	CASSERETGGAFF
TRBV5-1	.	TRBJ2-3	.	TGCGCCAGCAGCGCCGGGAGCCCCACAGATACGCAGTATTTT	CASSAGSPTDTQYF
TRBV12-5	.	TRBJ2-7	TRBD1	TGTGCTAGTGAGGGAACAGGGGGCGCCGCGGACTTC	CASEGTGGAADF
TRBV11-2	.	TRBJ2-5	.	TGTGCCAGCAGCTTACAGGGGATTGGGGAGACCCAGTACTTC	CASSLQGIGETQYF
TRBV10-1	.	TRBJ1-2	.	TGCGCCAGCAGTGATGGAGGGTACGGCGGCTACACCTTC	CASSDGGYGGYTF
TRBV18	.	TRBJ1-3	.	TGTGCCAGCTCACCACCGGACAGATCTGGAAACACCATATATTTT	CASSPPDRSGNTIYF
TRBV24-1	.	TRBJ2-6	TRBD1	TGTGCCACCAGTGGGGGGACAGGGGGCGCTTCCCGGAGCTCTGGGGCCAACGTCCTGACTTTC	CATSGGTGGASRSSGANVLTF
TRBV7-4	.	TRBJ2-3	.	TGTGCCAGCAGCACAGCGGGCCTCACTAGCACAGATACGCAGTATTTT	CASSTAGLTSTDTQYF
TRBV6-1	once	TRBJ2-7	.	TGTGCCAGCAGTGAAGCAGGGTCCAGACTATACGAGCAGTACTTC	CASSEAGSRLYEQYF
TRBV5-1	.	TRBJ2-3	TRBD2	TGCGCCAGCAGCTTAACCCCGACTAGCGGGGGTCCAGATACGCAGTATTTT	CASSLTPTSGGPDTQYF
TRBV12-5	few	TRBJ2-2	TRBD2	TGTGCTAGTGGTTTGACCCGGGGGGAGAACGGGGAGCTGTTTTTT	CASGLTRGENGELFF
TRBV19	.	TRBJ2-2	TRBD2	TGTGCCAGTAGTAGCAGCGGGGGGGCCTTCACCGGGGAGCTGTTTTTT	CASSSSGGAFTGELFF
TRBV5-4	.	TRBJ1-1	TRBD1	TGTGCCAGCTCCCCGAGGACAGGGGCTAACCTGAACACTGAAGCTTTCTTT	CASSPRTGANLNTEAFF
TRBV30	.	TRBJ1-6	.	TGTGCCTGGAGTGTTCAGGGGCGAGGTTCACCCCTCCACTTT	CAWSVQGRGSPLHF
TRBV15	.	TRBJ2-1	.	TGTGCCATAGGCGGAGTGTACAATGAGCAGTTCTTC	CAIGGVYNEQFF
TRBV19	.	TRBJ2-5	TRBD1	TGTGCCAGTAGTATCAGGGGGCGGGAGACCCAGTACTTC	CASSIRGRETQYF
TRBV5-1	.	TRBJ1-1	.	TGCGCCAGCAGCTTGGTCTTTGACATTGGCACTGAAGCTTTCTTT	CASSLVFDIGTEAFF
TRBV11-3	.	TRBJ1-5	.	TGTGCCAGCAGCCGAGACAGGTACAATCAGCCCCAGCATTTT	CASSRDRYNQPQHF
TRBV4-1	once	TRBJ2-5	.	TGCGCCAGCAGCCAAGATCGGACTCCGGGGGAGACCCAGTACTTC	CASSQDRTPGETQYF
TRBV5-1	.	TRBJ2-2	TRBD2	TGCGCCAGCAGCCACCGACCGGGACTAGCGGGAGGGCAGATCACCGGGGAGCTGTTTTTT	CASSHRPGLAGGQITGELFF
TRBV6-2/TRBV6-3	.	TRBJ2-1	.	TGTGCCAGCAGTTACTCGACGGGAAACAATGAGCAGTTCTTC	CASSYSTGNNEQFF
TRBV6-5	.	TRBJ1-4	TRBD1	TGTGCCAGCAGTTACTCCCCCGACAGGGACAATGAAAAACTGTTTTTT	CASSYSPDRDNEKLFF
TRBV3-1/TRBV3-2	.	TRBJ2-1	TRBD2	TGTGCCAGCAGCCTTCAGACTAGCGGGATTTCTAATGAGCAGTTCTTC	CASSLQTSGISNEQFF
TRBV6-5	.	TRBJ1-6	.	TGTGCCAGCAGGCCCGACAGTATTGGAGCACCCCTCCACTTT	CASRPDSIGAPLHF
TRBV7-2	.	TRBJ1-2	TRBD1	TGTGCCAGCAGGAATCTCGGGACAGGAGGGAACTATGGCTACACCTTC	CASRNLGTGGNYGYTF
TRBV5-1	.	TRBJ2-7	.	TGCGCCAGCAGCTTGGACCTAGGCAGATCCTACGAGCAGTACTTC	CASSLDLGRSYEQYF
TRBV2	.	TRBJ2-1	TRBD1	TGTGCCAGCACCCGACAGGGGGCTGTCAATGAGCAGTTCTTC	CASTRQGAVNEQFF
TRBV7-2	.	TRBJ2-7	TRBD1	TGTGCCAGCACCGTAAGGGACAGGGGCGTATACGAGCAGTACTTC	CASTVRDRGVYEQYF
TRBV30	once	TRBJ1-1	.	TGTGCCTGGAGTCCCCGGGGTATTTCTGAAGCTTTCTTT	CAWSPRGISEAFF
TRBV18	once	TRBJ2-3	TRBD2	TGTGCCAGCTCACCACCGGGACTAGCGGACACAGATACGCAGTATTTT	CASSPPGLADTDTQYF
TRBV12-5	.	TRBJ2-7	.	TGTGCTAGTGGTTTAGGACATTCCTACGAGCAGTACTTC	CASGLGHSYEQYF
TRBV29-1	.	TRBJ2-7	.	TGCAGCGTTGCCCTTGCGTACGAGCAGTACTTC	CSVALAYEQYF
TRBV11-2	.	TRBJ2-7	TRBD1	TGTGCCAGCAGCTTATTGGGACAGGGCTACGAGCAGTACTTC	CASSLLGQGYEQYF
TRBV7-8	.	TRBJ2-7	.	TGTGCCAGCAGCTCACGAAGGAGTCCCGAGCAGTACTTC	CASSSRRSPEQYF
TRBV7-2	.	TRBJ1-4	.	TGTGCCAGCAGCTTAGTTCGGTCAGGGAATGAAAAACTGTTTTTT	CASSLVRSGNEKLFF
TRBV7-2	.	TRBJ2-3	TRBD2	TGTGCCAGCAGCCAAACTAGCGCGAGAGATACGCAGTATTTT	CASSQTSARDTQYF
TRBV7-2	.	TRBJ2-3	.	TGTGCCAGCAGCTTATCTGTGGGGGGTCAGGCAGATACGCAGTATTTT	CASSLSVGGQADTQYF
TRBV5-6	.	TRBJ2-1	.	TGTGCCAGCAGCGGCCGGGACGGGGACTCCAATGAGCAGTTCTTC	CASSGRDGDSNEQFF
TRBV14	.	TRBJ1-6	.	TGTGCCAGCAGCCAAGGTGTCGGTTCACCCCTCCACTTT	CASSQGVGSPLHF
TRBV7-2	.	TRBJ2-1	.	TGTGCCAGCAGCCCCCAGTCCCAGGGGAATGAGCAGTTCTTC	CASSPQSQGNEQFF
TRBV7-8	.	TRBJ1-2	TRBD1	TGTGCCAGCAGCTTAGTCGCAGGGGGAATCTATGGCTACACCTTC	CASSLVAGGIYGYTF
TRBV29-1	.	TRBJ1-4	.	TGCAGCGTTGTCCTTGGGGGGGGCACTAATGAAAAACTGTTTTTT	CSVVLGGGTNEKLFF
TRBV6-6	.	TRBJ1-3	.	TGTGCCAGCAGTCCCCCTGCAGGGGCGAGCTCTGGAAACACCATATATTTT	CASSPPAGASSGNTIYF
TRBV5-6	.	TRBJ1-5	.	TGTGCCAGCAGCTTGTTGTATAGCAATCAGCCCCAGCATTTT	CASSLLYSNQPQHF